The 16 T cell receptor beta chains below come from one sample, sequenced in a study of cytomegalovirus exposure and HLA in healthy donors. PCR involved 60 Vbeta and 13 Jbeta primers. Only in-frame clones appear in the TCRdb table, and some are missing; sequencing was by immunoSEQ multiplex PCR. The repertoire includes a few hundred thousand clones, approximately 68% of them detected once, and less than 2% sits in the top ten. Sequencing was carried out using PBMCs. Source of these receptors: a woman aged 30 to 39 in good health and CMV-seronegative.

This clone was observed a few times. The rearrangement joins TRBV4-1 to TRBJ2-7; 7 bases are a match to TRBD1. The trim removed 4 bases at V and 6 bases at J, leaving 6 bases unmatched. In germline, CDR1 is MGHRA, CDR2 YSYEKL. This CDR3 contains 13 residues. The DNA for the CDR3 is TGCGCCAGCAGCCTGACAGGGTACGGCGAGCAGTACTTC. Its protein is CASSLTGYGEQYF.

The rearrangement links TRBV5-1 to TRBJ2-7, with D uncertain. CDR1 SGHRS and CDR2 YFSETQ come from the germline V gene. The CDR3 runs to 14 residues. V was trimmed by 0 bases and J by 6 bases, leaving 13 bases between them. The CDR3 DNA sequence: TGCGCCAGCAGCTTGGTCGGAGATCTCTCCGAGCAGTACTTC. Its protein is CASSLVGDLSEQYF.

The genes are TRBV7-3 and TRBJ2-7; 8 nucleotides line up with TRBD2. This CDR3 is built from 15 residues. The ends lost 6 bases at V and 3 bases at J; junction bases unmatched: 10. Germline values: CDR1 SGHTA, CDR2 FQGTGA. CDR3 in amino acids: CASSRAGASIYEQYF. In nucleotides, the CDR3 is TGTGCCAGCAGTCGAGCGGGAGCGAGTATCTACGAGCAGTACTTC. Looking up the rest from reference TRBV7-3 and TRBJ2-7 gives the full variable domain: GAGVSQTPSNKVTEKGKYVELRCDPISGHTALYWYRQSLGQGPEFLIYFQGTGAADDSGLPNDRFFAVRPEGSVSTLKIQRTERGDSAVYLCASSRAGASIYEQYFGPGTRLTVT.

V is TRBV15 and J is TRBJ1-4; TRBD1 matches at 7 bases. The junction had 16 bases not matched to a gene; V was cut back by 5 bases and J by 7 bases. This CDR3 has 17 amino acids. Germline values: CDR1 LNHNV, CDR2 YYDKDF (reference sequence). The CDR3 bases are TGTGCCACCAGCCCTAGTCAACAGGGGAATTGGGGTGAAAAACTGTTTTTT. It encodes CATSPSQQGNWGEKLFF.

In nucleotides, the CDR3 is TGCAGCGTGTGGACAGGGAGTGGGACTGAAGCTTTCTTT. This sequence encodes CSVWTGSGTEAFF. The V and J genes are TRBV29-1 and TRBJ1-1, with 8 positions matching TRBD1. This CDR3 spans 13 amino acids. Germline values: CDR1 SQVTM, CDR2 ANQGSEA. J lost 5 bases, V lost 6 bases, and 8 bases had no gene match.

This clone was seen a few times. The chain links TRBV9 to TRBJ1-1, with D unclear. CDR3 length equals 13 residues. V was shortened by 0 bases and J by 8 bases, with 11 bases between the two germline ends. Germline V gives CDR1 SGDLS, CDR2 YYNGEE. CDR3 residues: CASSVASDGEAFF. The CDR3 DNA sequence: TGTGCCAGCAGCGTAGCCAGCGATGGGGAAGCTTTCTTT.

The CDR3 here is CASGVAGGTDTQYF. Written as DNA, the CDR3 is TGTGCCAGCGGGGTAGCGGGGGGCACAGATACGCAGTATTTT. V is TRBV9 and J is TRBJ2-3, with 9 bases aligning to TRBD2. CDR1 and CDR2 (germline): SGDLS, YYNGEE. This CDR3 is built from 14 residues. The V and J ends lost 7 bases and 1 base, in that order; junction bases with no gene match: 4.

The table lists this clone with a few counts. V is TRBV4-1 and J is TRBJ2-1, with 11 bases aligning to TRBD2. Germline CDR1 and CDR2: MGHRA and YSYEKL. The CDR3 has 15 residues. V shed 1 base and J 7 bases; nucleotides not matched to a gene: 3. CDR3 coding DNA: TGCGCCAGCAGCCAAGGACTAGCGGGATTGAATGAGCAGTTCTTC. Translated, it gives CASSQGLAGLNEQFF.

This sequence joins TRBV2 and TRBJ1-2; 8 nucleotides align to TRBD1. The CDR3 totals 17 residues. Unmatched junction bases numbered 17, after V lost 5 bases and J lost 6 bases. Germline lookup yields CDR1 SNHLY and CDR2 FYNNEI. The CDR3 reads CASSLLPTGANRNGYTF. The CDR3 DNA reads as TGTGCCAGCAGTCTCTTACCGACAGGGGCAAATAGGAATGGCTACACCTTC.

About this clone itself: The same CDR3 can be traced to other DNA sequences in this sample. The rearrangement links TRBV4-1 to TRBJ1-1, with D maybe TRBD1 (6 bases). The V end lost 0 bases, the J end lost 3 bases, and 11 bases lay between the germline ends. Germline values: CDR1 MGHRA, CDR2 YSYEKL. The CDR3 contains 15 residues. The CDR3 spells CASSQDVAGDTEAFF. CDR3 in DNA: TGCGCCAGCAGCCAAGATGTAGCAGGGGACACTGAAGCTTTCTTT.

A few counts support this clone. The chain combines TRBV7-9 with TRBJ2-2; D might be TRBD2 (6 bases). The CDR3 extends over 15 amino acids. Looked up from germline, CDR1 is SEHNR and CDR2 is FQNEAQ (reference sequence). V dropped 6 bases and J dropped 2 bases, with 13 bases sitting between them. The CDR3 bases are TGTGCCAGCAGACCCGGGACTGCAAACACCGGGGAGCTGTTTTTT. This translates into CASRPGTANTGELFF.

The rearrangement links TRBV5-8 to TRBJ2-1; tentative D call: TRBD2 (5 bases). This CDR3 has 16 residues. The V end was cut by 4 bases, the J end by 4 bases, with 18 bases between. Germline V gene lookup returns CDR1 SGHTS and CDR2 YDEGEE. CDR3 sequence reads: CASSPGMGVTYNEQFF. The CDR3 DNA sequence: TGTGCCAGCAGCCCCGGGATGGGCGTCACGTACAATGAGCAGTTCTTC.

The chain is built from TRBV30 and TRBJ1-4; D perhaps matches TRBD1 (5 bases). The CDR3 spans 13 residues. Between the trimmed V and J ends, which lost 4 bases and 7 bases, there was a span of 13 bases. Germline V gene lookup returns CDR1 GTSNPN and CDR2 SVGIG (reference sequence). Written as DNA, the CDR3 is TGTGCCTGGACGGGCCAGGGTTTTGAAAAACTGTTTTTT. Residues: CAWTGQGFEKLFF.

In the case of this clone: It may be a read error: a sequence one base away is much more abundant. J is TRBJ2-2 and V is TRBV30; TRBD2 agrees at 11 bases. CDR1 is GTSNPN, CDR2 SVGIG, per germline (reference sequence). The CDR3 totals 15 residues. After removal of 3 bases from V and 3 bases from J, the junction contained 3 bases not matched to a gene. Here the CDR3 DNA reads TGTGCCTGGAGAGTAGCGGGGGGGGACACCGGGGAGCTGTTTTTT. It codes for CAWRVAGGDTGELFF.

The genes are TRBV6-5 and TRBJ2-2, with D perhaps TRBD1 (6 bases). The CDR3 has 13 amino acids. Deletions cut 8 bases from V and 3 bases from J, with 10 bases between. In germline, CDR1 is MNHEY, CDR2 SVGAGI. CDR3 amino acids: CASYRVDTGELFF. CDR3 nucleotides: TGTGCCAGCTACAGGGTGGACACCGGGGAGCTGTTTTTT.

This chain links TRBV11-2 with TRBJ1-2; D is unclear. CDR3 length equals 13 residues. V lost 6 bases and J 6 bases, leaving 14 bases between the germline ends. CDR1 is SGHAT, CDR2 FQNNGV, per germline. CDR3 amino acids: CASSKLERDGYTF. The CDR3 DNA reads as TGTGCCAGCAGTAAGTTGGAGCGAGATGGCTACACCTTC.